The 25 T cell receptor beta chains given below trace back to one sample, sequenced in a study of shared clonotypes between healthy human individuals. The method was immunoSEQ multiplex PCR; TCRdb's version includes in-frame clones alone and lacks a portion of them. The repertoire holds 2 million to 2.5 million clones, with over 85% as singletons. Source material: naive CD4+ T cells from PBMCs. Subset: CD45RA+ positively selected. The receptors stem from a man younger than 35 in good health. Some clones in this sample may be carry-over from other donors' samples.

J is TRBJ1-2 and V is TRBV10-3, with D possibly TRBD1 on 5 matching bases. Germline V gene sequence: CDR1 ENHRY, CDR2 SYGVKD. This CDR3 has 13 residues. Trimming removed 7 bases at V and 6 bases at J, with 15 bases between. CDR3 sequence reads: CAITPGQGHGYTF. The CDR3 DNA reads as TGTGCCATCACACCAGGGCAGGGCCATGGCTACACCTTC.

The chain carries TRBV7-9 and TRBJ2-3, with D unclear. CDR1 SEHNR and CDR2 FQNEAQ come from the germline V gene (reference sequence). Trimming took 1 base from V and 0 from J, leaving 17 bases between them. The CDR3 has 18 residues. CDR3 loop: CASSLGLIGRTSTDTQYF. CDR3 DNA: TGTGCCAGCAGCTTAGGTCTGATCGGCAGGACCAGCACAGATACGCAGTATTTT.

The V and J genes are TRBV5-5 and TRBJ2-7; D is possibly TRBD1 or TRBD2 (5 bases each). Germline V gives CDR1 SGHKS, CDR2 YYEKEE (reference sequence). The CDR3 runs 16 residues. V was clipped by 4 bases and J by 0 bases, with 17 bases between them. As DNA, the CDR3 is TGTGCCAGCAGCCGAATAACCGGGACGGTCTCCTACGAGCAGTACTTC. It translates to CASSRITGTVSYEQYF.

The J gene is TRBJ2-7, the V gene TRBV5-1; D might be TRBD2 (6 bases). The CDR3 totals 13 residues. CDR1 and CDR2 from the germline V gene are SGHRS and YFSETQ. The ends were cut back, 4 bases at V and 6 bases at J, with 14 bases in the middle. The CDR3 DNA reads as TGCGCCAGCAGCGCCCTGCGGGAAACCGAGCAGTACTTC. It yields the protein CASSALRETEQYF.

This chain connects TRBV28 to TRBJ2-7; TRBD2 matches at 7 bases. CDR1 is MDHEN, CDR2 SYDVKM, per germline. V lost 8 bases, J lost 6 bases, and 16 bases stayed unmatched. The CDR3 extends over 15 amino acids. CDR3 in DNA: TGTGCCAGCTCATCACGGGGCGGGGGAATCGGCGAGCAGTACTTC. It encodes CASSSRGGGIGEQYF. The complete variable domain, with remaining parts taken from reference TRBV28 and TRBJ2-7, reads DVKVTQSSRYLVKRTGEKVFLECVQDMDHENMFWYRQDPGLGLRLIYFSYDVKMKEKGDIPEGYSVSREKKERFSLILESASTNQTSMYLCASSSRGGGIGEQYFGPGTRLTVT.

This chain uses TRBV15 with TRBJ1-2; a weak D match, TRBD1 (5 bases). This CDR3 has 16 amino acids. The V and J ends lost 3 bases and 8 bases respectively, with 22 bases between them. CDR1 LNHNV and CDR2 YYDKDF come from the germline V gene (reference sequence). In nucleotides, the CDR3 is TGTGCCACCAGCAGCCAGTCCGGGAGGGGAGCTGGCGGCTACACCTTC. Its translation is CATSSQSGRGAGGYTF.

The CDR3 loop reads CASSAEGGEQFF. The CDR3 DNA reads TGCGCCAGCAGTGCAGAGGGTGGTGAGCAGTTCTTC. The chain has TRBV10-1 and TRBJ2-1; D might be TRBD2 (5 bases). This CDR3 has 12 amino acids. V shed 4 bases and J shed 9 bases, with 10 bases lying between them. Per the germline V gene, CDR1 is WNHNN and CDR2 is SYGVQD (reference sequence).

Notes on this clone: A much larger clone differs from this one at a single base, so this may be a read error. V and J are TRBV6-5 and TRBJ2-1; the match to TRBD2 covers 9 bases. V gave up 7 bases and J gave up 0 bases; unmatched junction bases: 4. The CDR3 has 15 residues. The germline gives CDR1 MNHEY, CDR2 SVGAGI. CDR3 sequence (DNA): TGTGCCAGCACCGTTAGCGGGAGCTCCTACAATGAGCAGTTCTTC. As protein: CASTVSGSSYNEQFF.

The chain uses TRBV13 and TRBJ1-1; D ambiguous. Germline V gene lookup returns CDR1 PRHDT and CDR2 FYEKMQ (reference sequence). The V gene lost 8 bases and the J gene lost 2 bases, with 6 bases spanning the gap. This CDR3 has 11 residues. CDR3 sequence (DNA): TGTGCCAGCTTAACAAACACTGAAGCTTTCTTT. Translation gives CASLTNTEAFF.

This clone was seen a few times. The CDR3 sequence: CASSGGRRTGELFF. The DNA for the CDR3 is TGTGCCAGCAGTGGAGGGAGGAGAACCGGGGAGCTGTTTTTT. The rearrangement joins TRBV2 to TRBJ2-2, with D perhaps matching TRBD2 (6 bases). V lost 4 bases and J 5 bases, leaving 11 bases between the germline ends. The CDR3 sequence is 14 residues long. Germline CDR1 SNHLY, CDR2 FYNNEI. The full variable domain, completed using reference TRBV2 and TRBJ2-2, is EPEVTQTPSHQVTQMGQEVILRCVPISNHLYFYWYRQILGQKVEFLVSFYNNEISEKSEIFDDQFSVERPDGSNFTLKIRSTKLEDSAMYFCASSGGRRTGELFFGEGSRLTVL.

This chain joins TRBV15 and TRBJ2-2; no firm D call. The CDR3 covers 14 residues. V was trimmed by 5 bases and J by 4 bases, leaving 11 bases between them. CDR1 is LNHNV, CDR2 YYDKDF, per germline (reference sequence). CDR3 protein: CATSPRSVTGELFF. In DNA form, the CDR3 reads TGTGCCACCAGCCCTAGATCAGTCACCGGGGAGCTGTTTTTT.

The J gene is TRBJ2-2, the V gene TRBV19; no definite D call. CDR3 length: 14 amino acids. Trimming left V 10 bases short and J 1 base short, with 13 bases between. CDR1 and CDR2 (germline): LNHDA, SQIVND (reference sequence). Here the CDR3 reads CATINRENTGELFF. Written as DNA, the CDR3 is TGTGCCACCATAAATCGAGAGAACACCGGGGAGCTGTTTTTT.

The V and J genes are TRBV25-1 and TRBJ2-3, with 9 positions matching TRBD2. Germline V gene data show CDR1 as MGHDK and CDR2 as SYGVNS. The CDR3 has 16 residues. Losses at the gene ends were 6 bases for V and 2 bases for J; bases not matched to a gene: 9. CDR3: CASRATSGIFTDTQYF. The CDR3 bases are TGTGCCAGCAGGGCGACTAGCGGCATATTCACAGATACGCAGTATTTT.

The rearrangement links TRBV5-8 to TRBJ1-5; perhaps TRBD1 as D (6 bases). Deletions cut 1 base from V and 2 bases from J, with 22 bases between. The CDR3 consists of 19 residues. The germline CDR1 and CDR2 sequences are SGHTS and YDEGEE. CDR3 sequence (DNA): TGTGCCAGCAGCTTGTTCCAGGGGCCCCATTATAGTGGCAATCAGCCCCAGCATTTT. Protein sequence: CASSLFQGPHYSGNQPQHF. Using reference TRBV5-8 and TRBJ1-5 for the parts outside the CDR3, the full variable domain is EAGVTQSPTHLIKTRGQQATLRCSPISGHTSVYWYQQALGLGLQFLLWYDEGEERNRGNFPPRFSGRQFPNYSSELNVNALELEDSALYLCASSLFQGPHYSGNQPQHFGDGTRLSIL.

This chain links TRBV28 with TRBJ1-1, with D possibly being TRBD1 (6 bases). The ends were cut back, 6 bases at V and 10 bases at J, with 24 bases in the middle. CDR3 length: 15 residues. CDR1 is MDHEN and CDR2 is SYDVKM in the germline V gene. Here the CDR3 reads CASSTPGTLLRGAFF. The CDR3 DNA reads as TGTGCCAGCAGCACACCAGGGACCTTACTCAGGGGAGCTTTCTTT.

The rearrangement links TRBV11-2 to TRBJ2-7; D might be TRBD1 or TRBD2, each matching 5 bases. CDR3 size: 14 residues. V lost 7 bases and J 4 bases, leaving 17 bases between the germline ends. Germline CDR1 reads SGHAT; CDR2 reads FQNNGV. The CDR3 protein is CASKVSGARYEQYF. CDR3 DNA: TGTGCCAGCAAAGTCTCCGGGGCCAGGTACGAGCAGTACTTC.

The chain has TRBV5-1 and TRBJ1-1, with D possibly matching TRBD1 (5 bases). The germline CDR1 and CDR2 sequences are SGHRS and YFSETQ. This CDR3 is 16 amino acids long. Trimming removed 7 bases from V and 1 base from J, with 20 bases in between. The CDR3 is CASSDQGQGANTEAFF. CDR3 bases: TGCGCCAGCTCCGACCAAGGGCAGGGTGCGAACACTGAAGCTTTCTTT.

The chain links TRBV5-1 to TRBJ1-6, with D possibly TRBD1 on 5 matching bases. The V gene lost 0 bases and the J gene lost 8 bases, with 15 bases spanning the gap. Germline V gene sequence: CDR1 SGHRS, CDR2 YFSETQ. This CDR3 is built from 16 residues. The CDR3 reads CASSLASGTAYSPLHF. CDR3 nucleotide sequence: TGCGCCAGCAGCTTGGCCTCTGGGACGGCCTATTCACCCCTCCACTTT. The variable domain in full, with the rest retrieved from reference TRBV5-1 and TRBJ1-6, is KAGVTQTPRYLIKTRGQQVTLSCSPISGHRSVSWYQQTPGQGLQFLFEYFSETQRNKGNFPGRFSGRQFSNSRSEMNVSTLELGDSALYLCASSLASGTAYSPLHFGNGTRLTVT.

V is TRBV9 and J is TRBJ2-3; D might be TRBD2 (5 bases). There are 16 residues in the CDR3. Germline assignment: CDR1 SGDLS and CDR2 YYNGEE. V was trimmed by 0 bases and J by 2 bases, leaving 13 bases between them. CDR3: CASSVGGSDLTDTQYF. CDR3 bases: TGTGCCAGCAGCGTAGGGGGTAGCGACCTCACAGATACGCAGTATTTT. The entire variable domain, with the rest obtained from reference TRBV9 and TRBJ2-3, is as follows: DSGVTQTPKHLITATGQRVTLRCSPRSGDLSVYWYQQSLDQGLQFLIQYYNGEERAKGNILERFSAQQFPDLHSELNLSSLELGDSALYFCASSVGGSDLTDTQYFGPGTRLTVL.

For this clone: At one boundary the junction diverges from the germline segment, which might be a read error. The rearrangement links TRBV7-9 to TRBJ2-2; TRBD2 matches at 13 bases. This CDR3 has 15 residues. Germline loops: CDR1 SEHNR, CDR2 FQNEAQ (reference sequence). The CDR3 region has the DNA TGTGCCACCAGCGAACTAGCGGGAGGGGTCGGGGAGCTGTTTTTT. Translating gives CATSELAGGVGELFF.

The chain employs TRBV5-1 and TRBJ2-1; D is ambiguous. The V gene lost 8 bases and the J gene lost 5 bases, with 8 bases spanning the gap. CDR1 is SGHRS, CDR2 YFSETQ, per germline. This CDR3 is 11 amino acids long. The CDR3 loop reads CASHRDNEQFF. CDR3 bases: TGCGCCAGTCATCGGGACAATGAGCAGTTCTTC.

The chain's CDR3 is CASSWRQGLNEQFF. The CDR3 nucleotides are TGTGCCAGCAGCTGGCGACAGGGGCTCAATGAGCAGTTCTTC. The V and J genes are TRBV11-2 and TRBJ2-1, with TRBD1 matching over 8 bases. V lost 4 bases and J lost 6; bases outside the gene matches: 5. The CDR3 is made up of 14 amino acids. The V gene's germline CDR1 is SGHAT and CDR2 FQNNGV.

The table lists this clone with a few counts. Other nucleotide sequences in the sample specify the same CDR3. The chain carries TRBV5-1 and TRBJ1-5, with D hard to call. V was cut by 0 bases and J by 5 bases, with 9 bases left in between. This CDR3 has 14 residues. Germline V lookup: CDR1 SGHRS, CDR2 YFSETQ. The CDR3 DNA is TGCGCCAGCAGCTTGGAAGGCAGAGATCAGCCCCAGCATTTT. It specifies CASSLEGRDQPQHF.

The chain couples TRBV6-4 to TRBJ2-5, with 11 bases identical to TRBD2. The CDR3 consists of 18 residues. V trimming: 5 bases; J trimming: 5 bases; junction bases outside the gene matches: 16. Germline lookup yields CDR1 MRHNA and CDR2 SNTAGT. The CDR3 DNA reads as TGTGCCAGCAGTCAAAAAGTAGCGGGAGGGTGGTCGGGGGAGACCCAGTACTTC. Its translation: CASSQKVAGGWSGETQYF.

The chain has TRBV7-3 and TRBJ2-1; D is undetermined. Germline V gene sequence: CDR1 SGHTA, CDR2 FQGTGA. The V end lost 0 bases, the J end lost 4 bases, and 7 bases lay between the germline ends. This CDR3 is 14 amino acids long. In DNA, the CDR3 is TGTGCCAGCAGCTTAACGAGCACATACAATGAGCAGTTCTTC. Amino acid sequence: CASSLTSTYNEQFF.